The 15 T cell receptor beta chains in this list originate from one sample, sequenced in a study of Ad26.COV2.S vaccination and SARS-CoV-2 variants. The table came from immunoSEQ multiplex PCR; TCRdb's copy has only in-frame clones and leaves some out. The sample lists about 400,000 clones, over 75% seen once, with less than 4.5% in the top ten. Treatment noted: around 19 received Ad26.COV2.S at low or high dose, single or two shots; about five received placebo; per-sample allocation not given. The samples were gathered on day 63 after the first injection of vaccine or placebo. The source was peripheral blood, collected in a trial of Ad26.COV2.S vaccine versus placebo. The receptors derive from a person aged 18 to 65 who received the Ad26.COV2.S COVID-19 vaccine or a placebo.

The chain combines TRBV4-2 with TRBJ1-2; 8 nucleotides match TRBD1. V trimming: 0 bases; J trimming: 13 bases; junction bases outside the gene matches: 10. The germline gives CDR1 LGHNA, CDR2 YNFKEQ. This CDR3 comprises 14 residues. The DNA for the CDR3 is TGTGCCAGCAGCCAAGATCAGGGGGCGATTGGTTGCACCTTC. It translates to CASSQDQGAIGCTF.

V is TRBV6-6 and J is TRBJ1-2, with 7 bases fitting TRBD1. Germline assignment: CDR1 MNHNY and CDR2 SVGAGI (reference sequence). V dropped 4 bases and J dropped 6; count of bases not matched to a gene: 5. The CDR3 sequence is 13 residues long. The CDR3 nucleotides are TGTGCCAGCAGTTCGACAGGGCGGGATGGCTACACCTTC. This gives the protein CASSSTGRDGYTF.

The CDR3 sequence is CASSPPSLSTDTQYF. DNA of the CDR3: TGTGCCAGCTCACCACCATCCCTCAGCACAGATACGCAGTATTTT. The chain joins TRBV18 to TRBJ2-3, with D uncertain. V lost 0 bases, J lost 0 bases, and 7 bases lay in between. Germline values: CDR1 KGHSH, CDR2 LQKENI. The CDR3 sequence is 15 residues long.

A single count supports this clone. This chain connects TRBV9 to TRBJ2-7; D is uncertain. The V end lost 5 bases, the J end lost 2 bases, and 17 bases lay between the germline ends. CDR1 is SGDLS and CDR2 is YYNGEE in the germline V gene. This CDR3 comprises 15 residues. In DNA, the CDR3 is TGTGCCAGCAGTTCCAGAGCAATTAGCCCCTACGAGCAGTACTTC. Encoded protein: CASSSRAISPYEQYF.

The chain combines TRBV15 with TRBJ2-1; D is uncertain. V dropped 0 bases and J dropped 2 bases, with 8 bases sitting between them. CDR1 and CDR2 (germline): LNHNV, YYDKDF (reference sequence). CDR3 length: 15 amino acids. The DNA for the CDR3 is TGTGCCACCAGCAGAGACAGAACAACCTACAATGAGCAGTTCTTC. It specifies CATSRDRTTYNEQFF.

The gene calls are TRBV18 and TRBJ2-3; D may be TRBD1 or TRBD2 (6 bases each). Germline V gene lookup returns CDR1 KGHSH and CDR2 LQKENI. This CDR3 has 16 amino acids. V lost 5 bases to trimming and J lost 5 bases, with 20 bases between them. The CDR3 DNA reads TGTGCCAGCTCATCTCGAAGGGGGGAGGTTGAAGATACGCAGTATTTT. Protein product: CASSSRRGEVEDTQYF.

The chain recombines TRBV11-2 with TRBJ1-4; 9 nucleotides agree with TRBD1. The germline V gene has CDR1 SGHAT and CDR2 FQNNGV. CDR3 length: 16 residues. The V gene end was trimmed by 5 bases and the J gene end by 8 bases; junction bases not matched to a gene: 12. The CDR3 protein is CASSPGTGRIGEKLFF. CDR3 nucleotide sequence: TGTGCCAGCAGCCCGGGGACAGGGAGGATTGGGGAAAAACTGTTTTTT.

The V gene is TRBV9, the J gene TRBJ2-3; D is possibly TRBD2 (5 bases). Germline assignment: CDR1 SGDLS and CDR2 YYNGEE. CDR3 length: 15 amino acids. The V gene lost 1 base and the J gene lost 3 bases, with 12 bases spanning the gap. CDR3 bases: TGTGCCAGCAGCGTACGAGCTAGCTGGACAGATACGCAGTATTTT. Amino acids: CASSVRASWTDTQYF.

CDR3 sequence reads: CASSRGRAETQYF. For the CDR3, the DNA is TGTGCCAGCAGCCGCGGGCGGGCGGAGACCCAGTACTTC. The chain employs TRBV27 and TRBJ2-5; perhaps TRBD2 as D (5 bases). Germline loops: CDR1 MNHEY, CDR2 SMNVEV (reference sequence). V lost 6 bases to trimming and J lost 5 bases, with 13 bases between them. The CDR3 is made up of 13 amino acids.

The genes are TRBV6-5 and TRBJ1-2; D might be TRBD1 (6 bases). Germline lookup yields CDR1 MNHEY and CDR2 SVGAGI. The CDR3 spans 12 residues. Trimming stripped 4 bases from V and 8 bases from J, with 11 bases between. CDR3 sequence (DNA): TGTGCCAGCAGTTCACCAGGGGAGGGCTACACCTTC. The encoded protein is CASSSPGEGYTF.

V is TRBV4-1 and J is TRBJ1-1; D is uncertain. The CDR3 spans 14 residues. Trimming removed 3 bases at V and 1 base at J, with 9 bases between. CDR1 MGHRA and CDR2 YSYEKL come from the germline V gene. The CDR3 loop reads CASSQDARNTEAFF. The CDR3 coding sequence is TGCGCCAGCAGCCAGGACGCTCGGAACACTGAAGCTTTCTTT.

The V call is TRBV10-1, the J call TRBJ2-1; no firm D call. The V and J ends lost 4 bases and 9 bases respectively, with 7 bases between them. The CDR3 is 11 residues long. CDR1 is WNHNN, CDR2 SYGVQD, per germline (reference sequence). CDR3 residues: CASSGDTEQFF. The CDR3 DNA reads TGCGCCAGCAGTGGAGATACTGAGCAGTTCTTC.

This CDR3 reads CASSQQGGYGYTF. The CDR3 nucleotides are TGTGCCAGCAGCCAACAGGGAGGCTATGGCTACACCTTC. The chain combines TRBV3-1 (or the pseudogene TRBV3-2) with TRBJ1-2; perhaps TRBD1 as D (5 bases). The V end lost 2 bases, the J end lost 4 bases, and 8 bases lay between the germline ends. The CDR3 covers 13 residues. The germline CDR1 and CDR2 sequences are LGHDT and YNNKEL (reference sequence).

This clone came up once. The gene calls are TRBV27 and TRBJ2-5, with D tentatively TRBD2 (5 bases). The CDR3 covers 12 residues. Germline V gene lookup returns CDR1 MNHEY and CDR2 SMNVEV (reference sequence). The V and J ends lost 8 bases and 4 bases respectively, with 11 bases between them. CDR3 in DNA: TGTGCCAGCGTACCTGAGGGAGAGACCCAGTACTTC. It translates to CASVPEGETQYF.

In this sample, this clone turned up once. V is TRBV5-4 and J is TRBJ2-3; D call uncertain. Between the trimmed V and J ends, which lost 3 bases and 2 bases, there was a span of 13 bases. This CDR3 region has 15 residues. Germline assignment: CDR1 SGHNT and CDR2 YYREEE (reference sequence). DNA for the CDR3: TGTGCCAGCAGCTCCAGACCCACGGACACAGATACGCAGTATTTT. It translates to CASSSRPTDTDTQYF.